This entry is about one T cell receptor beta chain. Seattle researchers signed up patients amid active infection and tracked them longitudinally. Germline values: CDR1 MDHEN, CDR2 SYDVKM. After removal of 5 bases from V and 5 bases from J, the junction contained 9 bases not matched to a gene. CDR3 length equals 15 residues. Authors' methods: It was from reference gene primer amplification that nucleated cell counts were estimated. Clones were sequenced by immunoSEQ multiplex PCR, and TCRdb holds only the in-frame ones, with some missing. V and J calls and clone size are those listed in that table; D and trimming were worked out from the DNA. The sample lists about 160,000 clones; around 92% were seen once. This entry comes from a study of blood T cell repertoires in COVID-19.

This chain uses TRBV28 with TRBJ1-2; TRBD1 matches at 9 bases. Sample: peripheral blood. The clonotype was recovered from a man aged 25 to 45 with COVID-19, enrolled during active disease. The CDR3 is CASSPAGQGKYGYTF. Written as DNA, the CDR3 is TGTGCCAGCAGTCCTGCGGGACAGGGAAAGTATGGCTACACCTTC.